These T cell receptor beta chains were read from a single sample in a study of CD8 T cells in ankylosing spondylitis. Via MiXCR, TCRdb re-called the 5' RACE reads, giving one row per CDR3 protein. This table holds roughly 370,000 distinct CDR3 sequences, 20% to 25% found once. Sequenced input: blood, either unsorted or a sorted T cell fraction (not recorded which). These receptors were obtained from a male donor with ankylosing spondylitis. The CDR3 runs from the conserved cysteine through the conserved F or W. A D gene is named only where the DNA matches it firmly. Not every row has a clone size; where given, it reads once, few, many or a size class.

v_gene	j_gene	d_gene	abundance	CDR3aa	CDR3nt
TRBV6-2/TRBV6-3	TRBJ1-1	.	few	CASREDRWSPEAFF	TGTGCCAGCAGGGAAGACAGGTGGTCCCCTGAAGCTTTCTTT
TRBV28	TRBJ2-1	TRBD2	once	CASSSSGLADSYNEQFF	TGTGCCAGCAGTTCCTCGGGACTAGCGGACTCCTACAATGAGCAGTTCTTC
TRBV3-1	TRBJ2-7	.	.	CASSQTGTTHEQYF	TGTGCCAGCAGTCAAACCGGGACAACCCACGAGCAGTACTTC
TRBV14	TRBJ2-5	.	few	CASSQDLVETQYF	TGTGCCAGCAGCCAAGATCTGGTCGAGACCCAGTACTTC
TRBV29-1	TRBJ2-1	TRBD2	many	CSVRGLEREGYNEQFF	TGCAGCGTTAGAGGCTTGGAGCGGGAGGGTTACAATGAGCAGTTCTTC
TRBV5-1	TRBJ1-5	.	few	CASSPTGTNQPQHF	TGCGCCAGCAGCCCGACAGGTACCAATCAGCCCCAGCATTTT
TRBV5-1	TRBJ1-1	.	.	CASSVTGPGAFF	TGCGCCAGCAGCGTTACAGGTCCGGGAGCTTTCTTT
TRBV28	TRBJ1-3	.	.	CASIGSDDSGNTIYF	TGTGCCAGCATCGGCAGCGACGACTCTGGAAACACCATATATTTT
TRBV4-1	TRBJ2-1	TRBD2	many	CASSQDGLAGLGWNEQFF	TGCGCCAGCAGCCAAGATGGCCTAGCGGGATTGGGGTGGAATGAGCAGTTCTTC
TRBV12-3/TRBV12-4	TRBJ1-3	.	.	CASSFSQGNGNTIYF	TGTGCCAGCAGTTTTAGTCAGGGGAATGGAAACACCATATATTTT
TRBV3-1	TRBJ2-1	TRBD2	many	CASSRTSGSLNEQFF	TGTGCCAGCAGCCGAACTAGCGGGAGCCTCAATGAGCAGTTCTTC
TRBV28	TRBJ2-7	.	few	CASSTYGPSSYEQYF	TGTGCCAGCAGTACCTATGGCCCTTCTTCCTACGAGCAGTACTTC
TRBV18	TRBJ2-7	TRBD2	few	CASSPSREGLSEQYF	TGTGCCAGCTCACCCAGTAGGGAGGGCCTAAGCGAGCAGTACTTC
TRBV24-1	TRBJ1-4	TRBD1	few	CATGTATNEKLFF	TGTGCCACCGGGACAGCAACTAATGAAAAACTGTTTTTT
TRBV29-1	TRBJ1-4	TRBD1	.	CSVQPGQGGAKLFF	TGCAGCGTTCAGCCGGGACAGGGGGGGGCAAAACTGTTTTTT
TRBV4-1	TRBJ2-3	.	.	CASSLFGGRTDTQFF	TGCGCCAGCAGCCTCTTCGGGGGCCGCACAGATACGCAGTTTTTT
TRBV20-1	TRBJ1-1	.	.	CSARDGQVQTEAFF	TGCAGTGCTAGAGATGGGCAGGTTCAGACTGAAGCTTTCTTT
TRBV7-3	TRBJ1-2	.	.	CASSPTRGGSYYGYTF	TGTGCCAGCAGCCCCACCAGAGGGGGTTCGTACTATGGCTACACCTTC
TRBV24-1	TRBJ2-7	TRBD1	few	CATSTTEGGSYGEQYF	TGTGCCACCAGTACCACTGAAGGGGGCTCTTACGGCGAGCAGTACTTC
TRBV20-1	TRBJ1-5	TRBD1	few	CSARDRRQGDQPQHF	TGCAGTGCTAGAGATAGGAGGCAGGGGGATCAGCCCCAGCATTTT
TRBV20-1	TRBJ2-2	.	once	CSASPRPTGELFF	TGCAGTGCTAGCCCCAGACCCACCGGGGAGCTGTTTTTT
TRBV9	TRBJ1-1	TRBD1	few	CASSVSDRGWWGTEAFF	TGTGCCAGCAGCGTCTCGGACAGGGGGTGGTGGGGCACTGAAGCTTTCTTT
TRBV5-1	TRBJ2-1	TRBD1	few	CASSLGRDRQFF	TGCGCCAGCAGCTTGGGTAGGGACAGGCAGTTCTTC
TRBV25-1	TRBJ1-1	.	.	CASSATGGNTEAFF	TGTGCCAGCAGTGCCACTGGGGGGAACACTGAAGCTTTCTTT
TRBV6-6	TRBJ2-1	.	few	CASSYSLRNEQFF	TGTGCCAGCAGTTACTCGTTACGTAATGAGCAGTTCTTC
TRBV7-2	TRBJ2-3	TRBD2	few	CASSLRAGGPNTQYF	TGTGCCAGCAGCCTGCGGGCGGGAGGGCCAAATACGCAGTATTTT
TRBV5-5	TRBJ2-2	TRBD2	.	CASSFLAGGSANTGELFF	TGTGCCAGCAGCTTCCTAGCGGGAGGGTCGGCGAACACCGGGGAGCTGTTTTTT
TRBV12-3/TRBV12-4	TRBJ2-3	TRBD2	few	CASSPLGRGRGFSHTQYF	TGTGCCAGCAGCCCCCTCGGGAGGGGGAGGGGGTTTTCTCATACGCAGTATTTT
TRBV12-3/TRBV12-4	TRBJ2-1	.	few	CASSFNLRRVEQFF	TGTGCCAGCAGTTTTAACCTCCGGCGGGTTGAGCAGTTCTTC
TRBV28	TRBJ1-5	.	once	CASTPGGWATWHF	TGTGCCAGCACCCCGGGGGGTTGGGCCACATGGCATTTT
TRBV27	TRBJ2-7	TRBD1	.	CASRTKPGQTYEQYF	TGTGCCAGCAGAACCAAACCGGGACAGACATACGAGCAGTACTTC
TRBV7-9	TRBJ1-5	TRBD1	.	CASTRDRAQPQHF	TGTGCCAGCACCAGAGACAGGGCCCAGCCCCAGCATTTT
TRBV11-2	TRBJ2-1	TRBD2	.	CASSQPSGGDAGSYNEQFF	TGTGCCAGCAGCCAGCCTAGCGGAGGCGATGCCGGCTCCTACAATGAGCAGTTCTTC
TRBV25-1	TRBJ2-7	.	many	CASSDDGSSYEQYF	TGTGCCAGCAGTGACGACGGGAGCTCCTACGAGCAGTACTTC
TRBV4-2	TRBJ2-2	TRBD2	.	CASSQDGLAGTDGELLF	TGTGCCAGCAGCCAAGATGGACTAGCGGGAACCGACGGGGAGCTGCTTTTT
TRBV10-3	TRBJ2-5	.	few	CAVAYQETQYF	TGTGCCGTAGCGTACCAAGAGACCCAGTACTTC
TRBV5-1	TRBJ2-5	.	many	CASKLEETQYF	TGCGCCAGCAAGCTTGAGGAGACCCAGTACTTC
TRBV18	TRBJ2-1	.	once	CASSERAAEQFF	TGTGCCAGCTCAGAGAGGGCAGCTGAGCAGTTCTTC
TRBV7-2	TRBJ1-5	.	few	CASSFFEEPQHF	TGTGCCAGCAGCTTCTTCGAGGAGCCCCAGCATTTT
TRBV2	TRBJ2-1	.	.	CASRGKGTVYNEQFF	TGTGCCAGCAGAGGGAAGGGCACAGTCTACAATGAGCAGTTCTTC
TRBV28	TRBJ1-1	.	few	CASSLSAWTRREAFF	TGTGCCAGCAGTTTGTCGGCATGGACACGGCGTGAAGCTTTCTTT